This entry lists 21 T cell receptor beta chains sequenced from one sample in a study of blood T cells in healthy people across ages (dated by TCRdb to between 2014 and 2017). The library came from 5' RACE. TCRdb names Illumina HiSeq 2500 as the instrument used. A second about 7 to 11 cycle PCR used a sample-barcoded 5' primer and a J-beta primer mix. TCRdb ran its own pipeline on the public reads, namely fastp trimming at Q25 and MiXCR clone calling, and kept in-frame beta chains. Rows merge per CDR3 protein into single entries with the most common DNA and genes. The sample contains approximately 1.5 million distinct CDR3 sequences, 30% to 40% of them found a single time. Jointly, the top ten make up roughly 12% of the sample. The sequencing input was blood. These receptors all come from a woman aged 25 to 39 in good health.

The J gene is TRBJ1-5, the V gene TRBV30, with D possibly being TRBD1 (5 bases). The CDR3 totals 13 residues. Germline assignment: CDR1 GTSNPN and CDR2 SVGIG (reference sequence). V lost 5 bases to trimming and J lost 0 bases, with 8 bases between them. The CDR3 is CAWGHDSNQPQHF. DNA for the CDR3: TGTGCCTGGGGACACGATAGCAATCAGCCCCAGCATTTT.

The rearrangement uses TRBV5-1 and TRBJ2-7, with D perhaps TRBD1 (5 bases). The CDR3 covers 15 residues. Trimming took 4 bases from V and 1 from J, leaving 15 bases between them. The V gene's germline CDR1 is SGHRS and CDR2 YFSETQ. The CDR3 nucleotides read TGCGCCAGCAGCCTCATGCCCGGACAATCCTACGAGCAGTACTTC. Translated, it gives CASSLMPGQSYEQYF. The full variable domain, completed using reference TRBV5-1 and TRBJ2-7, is KAGVTQTPRYLIKTRGQQVTLSCSPISGHRSVSWYQQTPGQGLQFLFEYFSETQRNKGNFPGRFSGRQFSNSRSEMNVSTLELGDSALYLCASSLMPGQSYEQYFGPGTRLTVT.

The CDR3 DNA sequence: TGTGCCAGCAGCGTCGACAGGGCGCGGGAGCAGTACTTC. Translated, it gives CASSVDRAREQYF. V gene TRBV5-4 combines with J gene TRBJ2-7; 7 bases map to TRBD1. Per germline, CDR1 SGHNT and CDR2 YYREEE (reference sequence). V shed 4 bases and J 7 bases; nucleotides not matched to a gene: 8. CDR3 length: 13 amino acids.

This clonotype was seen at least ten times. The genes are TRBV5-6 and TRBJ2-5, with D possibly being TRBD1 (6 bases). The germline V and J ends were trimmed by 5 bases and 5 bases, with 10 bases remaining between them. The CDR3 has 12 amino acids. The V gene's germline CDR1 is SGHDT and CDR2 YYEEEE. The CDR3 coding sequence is TGTGCCAGCAGATTCGGACAGGAGACCCAGTACTTC. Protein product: CASRFGQETQYF.

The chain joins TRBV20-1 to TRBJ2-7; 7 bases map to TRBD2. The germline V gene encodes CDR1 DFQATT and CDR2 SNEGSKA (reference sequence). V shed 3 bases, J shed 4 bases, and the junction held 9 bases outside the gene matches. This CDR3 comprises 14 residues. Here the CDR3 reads CSASGGEVRYEQYF. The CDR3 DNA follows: TGCAGTGCTAGTGGGGGGGAGGTGAGGTACGAGCAGTACTTC.

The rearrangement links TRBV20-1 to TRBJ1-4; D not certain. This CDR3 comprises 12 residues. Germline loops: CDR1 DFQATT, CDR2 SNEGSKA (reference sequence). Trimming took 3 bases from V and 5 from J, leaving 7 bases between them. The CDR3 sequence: CSASTGNEKLFF. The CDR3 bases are TGCAGTGCTAGTACCGGGAATGAAAAACTGTTTTTT.

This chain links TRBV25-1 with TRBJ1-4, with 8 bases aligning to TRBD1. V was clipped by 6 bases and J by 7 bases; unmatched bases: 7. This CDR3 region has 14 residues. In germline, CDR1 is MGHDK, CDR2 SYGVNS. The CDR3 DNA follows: TGTGCCAGCAGCGTACAGGGGGGGCGTGAAAAACTGTTTTTT. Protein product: CASSVQGGREKLFF.

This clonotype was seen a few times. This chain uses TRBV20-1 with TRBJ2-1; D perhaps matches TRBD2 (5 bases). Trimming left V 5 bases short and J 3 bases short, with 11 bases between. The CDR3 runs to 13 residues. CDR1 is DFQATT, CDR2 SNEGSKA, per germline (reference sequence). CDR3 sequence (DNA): TGCAGTGCTCACCGGACTCTCTACAATGAGCAGTTCTTC. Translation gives CSAHRTLYNEQFF.

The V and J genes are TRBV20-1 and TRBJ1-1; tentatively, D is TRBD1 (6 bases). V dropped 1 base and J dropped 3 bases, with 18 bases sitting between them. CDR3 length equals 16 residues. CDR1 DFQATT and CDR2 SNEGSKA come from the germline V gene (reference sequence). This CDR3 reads CSARARGGQWYTEAFF. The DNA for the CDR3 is TGCAGTGCTAGAGCCCGAGGGGGACAATGGTACACTGAAGCTTTCTTT.

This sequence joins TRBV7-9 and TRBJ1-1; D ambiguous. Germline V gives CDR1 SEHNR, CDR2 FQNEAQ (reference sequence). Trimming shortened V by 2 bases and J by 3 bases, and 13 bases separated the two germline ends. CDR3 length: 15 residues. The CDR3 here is CASSLSLITDTEAFF. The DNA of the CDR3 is TGTGCCAGCAGCTTAAGTCTCATCACTGACACTGAAGCTTTCTTT. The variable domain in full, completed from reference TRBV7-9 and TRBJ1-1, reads DTGVSQNPRHKITKRGQNVTFRCDPISEHNRLYWYRQTLGQGPEFLTYFQNEAQLEKSRLLSDRFSAERPKGSFSTLEIQRTEQGDSAMYLCASSLSLITDTEAFFGQGTRLTVV.

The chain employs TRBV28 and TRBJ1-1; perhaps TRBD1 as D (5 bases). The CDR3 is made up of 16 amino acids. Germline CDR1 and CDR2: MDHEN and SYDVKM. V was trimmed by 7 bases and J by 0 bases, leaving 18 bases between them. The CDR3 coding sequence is TGTGCCAGCAAAATTGGGGGATGGGGCATGAACACTGAAGCTTTCTTT. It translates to CASKIGGWGMNTEAFF.

CDR3 DNA sequence: TGTGCCAGCAGCACCCGGGGGTTCCACTACGAGCAGTACTTC. Protein sequence: CASSTRGFHYEQYF. This chain connects TRBV5-6 to TRBJ2-7; D might be TRBD2 (6 bases). The CDR3 has 14 residues. V was clipped by 4 bases and J by 3 bases, with 14 bases between them. Germline V lookup: CDR1 SGHDT, CDR2 YYEEEE.

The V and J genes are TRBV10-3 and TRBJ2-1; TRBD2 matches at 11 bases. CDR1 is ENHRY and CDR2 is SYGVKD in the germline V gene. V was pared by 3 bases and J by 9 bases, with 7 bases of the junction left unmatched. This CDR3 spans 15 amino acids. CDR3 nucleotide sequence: TGTGCCATCAGTGAAGGAGTAGCGGGGGGGGTTGAGCAGTTCTTC. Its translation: CAISEGVAGGVEQFF.

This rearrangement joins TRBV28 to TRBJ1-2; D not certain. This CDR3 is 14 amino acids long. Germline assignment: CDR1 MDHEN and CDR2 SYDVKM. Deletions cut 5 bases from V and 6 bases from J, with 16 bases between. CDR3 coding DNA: TGTGCCAGCAGTCCTGATTCCCCATATGATGGCTACACCTTC. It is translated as CASSPDSPYDGYTF.

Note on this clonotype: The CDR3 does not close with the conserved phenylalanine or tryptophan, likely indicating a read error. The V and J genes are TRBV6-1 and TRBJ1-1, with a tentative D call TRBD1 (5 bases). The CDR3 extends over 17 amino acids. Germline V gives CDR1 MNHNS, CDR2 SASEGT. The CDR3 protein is CASSERGPGTVNTEAFL. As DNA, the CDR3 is TGTGCTAGCAGTGAAAGAGGACCCGGGACGGTGAACACTGAAGCTTTCTTG.

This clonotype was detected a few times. The CDR3 protein is CSVRKGGGYTEAFF. CDR3 DNA: TGCAGCGTCCGGAAAGGAGGGGGGTACACTGAAGCTTTCTTT. This chain links TRBV29-1 with TRBJ1-1, with a tentative D call TRBD1 (6 bases). The CDR3 loop spans 14 amino acids. The V end was cut by 6 bases, the J end by 3 bases, with 17 bases between. The germline CDR1 and CDR2 sequences are SQVTM and ANQGSEA.

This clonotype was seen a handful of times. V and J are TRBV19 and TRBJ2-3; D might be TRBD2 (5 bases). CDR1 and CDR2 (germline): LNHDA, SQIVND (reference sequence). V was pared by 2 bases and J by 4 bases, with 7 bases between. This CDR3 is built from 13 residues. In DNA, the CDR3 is TGTGCCAGTAGTATATACGGGGCAGATACGCAGTATTTT. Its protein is CASSIYGADTQYF. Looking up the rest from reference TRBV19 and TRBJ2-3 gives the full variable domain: DGGITQSPKYLFRKEGQNVTLSCEQNLNHDAMYWYRQDPGQGLRLIYYSQIVNDFQKGDIAEGYSVSREKKESFPLTVTSAQKNPTAFYLCASSIYGADTQYFGPGTRLTVL.

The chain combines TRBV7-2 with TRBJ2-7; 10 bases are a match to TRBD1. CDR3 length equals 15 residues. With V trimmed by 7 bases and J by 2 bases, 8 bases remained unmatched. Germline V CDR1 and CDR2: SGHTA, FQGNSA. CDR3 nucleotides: TGTGCCAGCACCCTTGGACAGGGGGGACCCTACGAGCAGTACTTC. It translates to CASTLGQGGPYEQYF. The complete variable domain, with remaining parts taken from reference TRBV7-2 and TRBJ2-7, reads GAGVSQSPSNKVTEKGKDVELRCDPISGHTALYWYRQSLGQGLEFLIYFQGNSAPDKSGLPSDRFSAERTGGSVSTLTIQRTQQEDSAVYLCASTLGQGGPYEQYFGPGTRLTVT.

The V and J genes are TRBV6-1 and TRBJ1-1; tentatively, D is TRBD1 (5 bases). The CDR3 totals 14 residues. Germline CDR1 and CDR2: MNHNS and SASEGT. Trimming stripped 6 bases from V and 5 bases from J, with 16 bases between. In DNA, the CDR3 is TGTGCCAGCAGAGAGACAGTTAGATGGACTGAAGCTTTCTTT. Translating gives CASRETVRWTEAFF.

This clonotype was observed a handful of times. This CDR3 reads CASRREGHEQYF. The CDR3 coding sequence is TGTGCCAGCAGGCGGGAGGGCCACGAGCAGTACTTC. The rearrangement uses TRBV2 and TRBJ2-7, with TRBD2 identical over 9 bases. The CDR3 consists of 12 residues. Per germline, CDR1 SNHLY and CDR2 FYNNEI. Trimming removed 6 bases from V and 5 bases from J; junction bases left unmatched: 2.

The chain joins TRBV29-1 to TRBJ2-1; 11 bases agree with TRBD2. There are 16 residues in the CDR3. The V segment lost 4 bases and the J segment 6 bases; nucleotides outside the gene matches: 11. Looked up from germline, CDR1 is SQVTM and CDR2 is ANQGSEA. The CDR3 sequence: CSVVQGASGGPNEQFF. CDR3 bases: TGCAGCGTTGTCCAGGGGGCTAGCGGGGGGCCCAATGAGCAGTTCTTC.